This TCR beta chain was captured by sequencing in a study of T cells after yellow fever vaccination. TCRdb reprocessed the 5' RACE reads with MiXCR, giving one entry per CDR3 protein. Of about 330,000 distinct CDR3 sequences listed, around 8.1% were seen once; the top ten hold under 20%. Germline V gene lookup returns CDR1 LNHNV and CDR2 YYDKDF (reference sequence). The CDR3 has 13 amino acids. The junction had 2 bases not matched to a gene; V was cut back by 9 bases and J by 6 bases. This clonotype was seen a handful of times. Here the sequenced sample was PBMCs, taken 45 days after the first yellow fever vaccination. This sequence joins TRBV15 and TRBJ2-2; 12 bases are a match to TRBD2. This TCR was recovered from a man aged 18 to 30 who received the YFV17D yellow fever vaccine. DNA for the CDR3: TGTGCCACGCGACTAGCGGGGGCCGGGGAGCTGTTTTTT. Its translation is CATRLAGAGELFF.